These 9 T cell receptor beta chains share one sample of origin, sequenced in a study of CD8+ T cells in alopecia areata. Scientists pooled cutaneous lymph node cells and sorted them on CD4, CD8alpha, NKG2D, NKG2ACE and other markers. It was cDNA, reverse transcribed from extracted RNA, that served as the sequencing template. Clones were sequenced by immunoSEQ multiplex PCR, and TCRdb holds only the in-frame ones, with some missing. Captured here are roughly 260,000 clones, none seen once; the top ten comprise 1.2%. The specimen sequenced was CD4+ T cells sorted from a lymph node. All receptors derive from a C3H/HeJ mouse with alopecia areata. The strain bears MHC haplotype H2-k.

This clone was counted a few times. The listed genes are named as in mouse. The read halts 4 residues ahead of the CDR3 end, with the missing end drawn from the germline J gene. This chain connects TRBV1 to TRBJ1-1; tentative D call: TRBD1 (5 bases). The germline V and J ends were trimmed by 2 bases and 1 base, with 8 bases remaining between them. This CDR3 is 14 amino acids long. Germline V CDR1 and CDR2: NSQYPW, LRSPGD (reference sequence). The DNA read from the CDR3 is TGCACCTGCAGTGCACAAACAGGGAACACA. Protein sequence: CTCSAQTGNT. The complete CDR3 reads CTCSAQTGNTEVFF.

This clone has a handful of counts. The genes and germline here are from mouse. Read data end 3 residues before the CDR3 end; the end is taken from the germline J gene. V and J are TRBV19 and TRBJ1-6; D is uncertain. TRBJ1-6 is an open reading frame whose function is uncertain. This CDR3 region has 14 residues. CDR1 is FNHDT and CDR2 is SITEND in the germline V gene (reference sequence). V was pared by 4 bases and J by 3 bases, with 8 bases between. The CDR3: CASSQQFYNSPLYF. The part of the CDR3 DNA that was read is TGTGCCAGCAGTCAGCAATTCTATAATTCGCCC.

There are a few counts of this clone. Gene names and germline refer to mouse. The read ends 4 residues shy of where the CDR3 ends; the end is completed using the germline J gene. V usage is TRBV19 and J usage is TRBJ2-7, with 7 bases matching TRBD1. This CDR3 contains 13 residues. Germline CDR1 reads FNHDT; CDR2 reads SITEND (reference sequence). The CDR3 loop reads CASSTPRGYEQYF. The DNA read from the CDR3 is TGTGCCAGCAGTACTCCCAGGGGGTAT.

Comments on this clone: Genes here carry mouse names. Coverage ceases 4 residues before the CDR3 finishes, and the germline J gene fills in the end. The rearrangement uses TRBV19 and TRBJ2-1; D gene ambiguous. CDR1 and CDR2 (germline): FNHDT, SITEND (reference sequence). The V end was cut by 0 bases, the J end by 2 bases, with 6 bases between. The CDR3 is 14 amino acids. Here the CDR3 reads CASSIERDYAEQFF. The sequenced part of the CDR3 DNA is TGTGCCAGCAGTATAGAGAGGGACTATGCT. The full variable domain, with the rest looked up from reference TRBV19 and TRBJ2-1, is GGIITQTPKFLIGQEGQKLTLKCQQNFNHDTMYWYRQDSGKGLRLIYYSITENDLQKGDLSEGYDASREKKSSFSLTVTSAQKNEMAVFLCASSIERDYAEQFFGPGTRLTVL.

About this clone itself: The germline and genes are mouse ones. The read finishes 4 residues shy of the CDR3 end, and the germline J gene is used to complete it. This chain links TRBV4 with TRBJ1-2; possible D gene TRBD1, 6 bases. Trimming shortened V by 5 bases and J by 3 bases, and 10 bases separated the two germline ends. Germline CDR1 LGHDT, CDR2 YNNKQL (reference sequence). The CDR3 consists of 13 residues. The CDR3 reads CASSPQGYSDYTF. The covered CDR3 bases are TGTGCCAGCAGCCCGCAGGGGTACTCC.

As for this clone: Genes and germline are mouse. The read terminates 4 residues ahead of where the CDR3 ends, so the germline J gene completes it. The same CDR3 can be traced to other DNA sequences in this sample. The V call is TRBV31, the J call TRBJ2-2, with D tentatively TRBD2 (6 bases). Trimming removed 0 bases at V and 2 bases at J, with 10 bases between. The germline V gene has CDR1 GKSSPN and CDR2 SITVG. The length of the CDR3 is 15 residues. CDR3: CAWSLRGENTGQLYF. The sequenced part of the CDR3 DNA is TGTGCCTGGAGTCTCCGGGGGGAGAACACCGGG.

This clone turned up a few times. Gene and germline names: mouse. The sequenced fragment ends 4 residues before the CDR3 boundary, so the rest is inferred from the germline J gene. The V call is TRBV31, the J call TRBJ2-4, with TRBD1 as a possible D gene (6 bases). The germline V gene encodes CDR1 GKSSPN and CDR2 SITVG. V was shortened by 1 base and J by 0 bases, with 11 bases between the two germline ends. This CDR3 region has 15 residues. The sequenced CDR3 bases are TGTGCCTGGAGTCCGGGACAAACTAGTCAAAAC. Its translation: CAWSPGQTSQN. The entire CDR3 protein is CAWSPGQTSQNTLYF. The whole variable domain, filled in from reference TRBV31 and TRBJ2-4, reads AQTIHQWPVAEIKAVGSPLSLGCTIKGKSSPNLYWYWQATGGTLQQLFYSITVGQVESVVQLNLSASRPKDDQFILSTEKLLLSHSGFYLCAWSPGQTSQNTLYFGAGTRLSVL.

As regards this clone: Gene names denote mouse genes. The chain's CDR3 is CASSDLRGGSDYTF. Partial CDR3 DNA: TGTGCCAGCAGTGACCTCAGGGGTGGCTCC. V and J are TRBV13-1 and TRBJ1-2; perhaps TRBD1 as D (6 bases). The read halts 4 residues ahead of the CDR3 end, with the missing end drawn from the germline J gene. Trimming removed 2 bases from V and 4 bases from J, with 12 bases in between. The CDR3 has 14 amino acids. Germline lookup yields CDR1 NSHNY and CDR2 SYGAGN.

This clone appeared a few times. Genes here carry mouse names. The read ends 4 residues before the CDR3 terminus; that terminus is restored from the germline J gene. This chain connects TRBV1 to TRBJ2-7; 10 bases agree with TRBD2. The CDR3 length is 16 residues. From germline, CDR1 is NSQYPW and CDR2 LRSPGD (reference sequence). CDR3 residues: CTCSADRGLGPYEQYF. CDR3 bases read: TGCACCTGCAGTGCAGATCGGGGACTGGGGCCTTAT.